This T cell receptor (beta chain) was found in a study of blood T cell repertoires in COVID-19. Across the whole study: Samples taken during acute and convalescent COVID-19 were collected in the United States, Italy and Spain.

TCRdb's copy holds only in-frame clones and misses some; the assay was immunoSEQ multiplex PCR. This table holds about 73,000 clones, roughly 84% found once. The V and J ends lost 5 bases and 5 bases, in that order; junction bases with no gene match: 3. Germline-derived CDR1 and CDR2 are SSHAT and FNYEAQ (reference sequence). The CDR3 runs 13 residues. What was sequenced was peripheral blood. The sequence was collected from an elderly man with active or convalescent COVID-19. The rearrangement uses TRBV7-7 and TRBJ2-1; the match to TRBD2 covers 7 bases. The CDR3: CASSQGLNNEQFF. In DNA form, the CDR3 reads TGTGCCAGCAGCCAGGGACTAAACAATGAGCAGTTCTTC.